What follows are 5 T cell receptor beta chains derived from one specimen sequenced in a study of blood T cell repertoires in COVID-19. Clones were read by immunoSEQ multiplex PCR, and TCRdb kept only the in-frame ones, dropping some. There are approximately 80,000 clones in the sample; approximately 85% occur only once, and 8% to 10% lies in the top ten. Sequences were obtained from peripheral blood. The receptors stem from a man aged 50 or older with COVID-19, enrolled during active disease.

This clone was counted a few times. V and J are TRBV6-4 and TRBJ2-1, with 10 bases that match TRBD2. V lost 0 bases and J lost 6; bases outside the gene matches: 2. The CDR3 extends over 15 amino acids. Germline loops: CDR1 MRHNA, CDR2 SNTAGT. The CDR3 sequence is CASSDSSSGSNEQFF. As DNA, the CDR3 is TGTGCCAGCAGTGACTCGTCTAGCGGGAGCAATGAGCAGTTCTTC.

This clone was seen more than once but under ten times. V usage is TRBV5-1 and J usage is TRBJ1-1; D is ambiguous. CDR1 and CDR2 (germline): SGHRS, YFSETQ. The CDR3 extends over 13 amino acids. V lost 6 bases and J lost 4, with 13 bases in between. CDR3 in DNA: TGCGCCAGCAAAGGTACAGAAGGCACTGAAGCTTTCTTT. It encodes CASKGTEGTEAFF.

This chain links TRBV28 with TRBJ2-7, with TRBD2 matching over 13 bases. The V and J ends lost 6 bases and 7 bases, in that order; junction bases with no gene match: 9. The CDR3 loop spans 15 amino acids. The germline gives CDR1 MDHEN, CDR2 SYDVKM. For the CDR3, the DNA is TGTGCCAGCAGAACCGGGACTAGCGGGACCAAGGAGCAGTACTTC. Its protein product is CASRTGTSGTKEQYF.

V and J are TRBV28 and TRBJ1-3, with 7 bases identical to TRBD1. The CDR3 has 16 amino acids. With V trimmed by 7 bases and J by 3 bases, 12 bases remained unmatched. The germline CDR1 and CDR2 sequences are MDHEN and SYDVKM. The CDR3 DNA is TGTGCCAGCAATCTAGGGGGCTCATATCTTGGAAACACCATATATTTT. Protein sequence: CASNLGGSYLGNTIYF.

The chain couples TRBV29-1 to TRBJ1-2, with D hard to call. CDR1 is SQVTM and CDR2 is ANQGSEA in the germline V gene. The CDR3 is 13 residues long. The V gene lost 2 bases and the J gene lost 2 bases, with 9 bases spanning the gap. CDR3: CSVERGGNYGYTF. CDR3 bases: TGCAGCGTTGAACGTGGCGGGAACTATGGCTACACCTTC.